The entry below describes one TCR beta chain. The data were obtained in a study of blood T cell repertoires in COVID-19. Study at large: PBMCs, B-cell-depleted T cells, or T cells provided the cDNA or gDNA that made up the material.

Two negative PCRs, clearance, or symptom resolution characterized the recovered Cohort 3 donors. Only in-frame clones appear in the TCRdb table, and some are missing; sequencing was by immunoSEQ multiplex PCR. The data show 150,000 to 200,000 clones, approximately 80% seen once. V gave up 5 bases and J gave up 4 bases, with 12 bases separating them. Germline CDR1 MGHRA, CDR2 YSYEKL. The CDR3 is made up of 13 amino acids. This TCR came from an older woman who had recovered from COVID-19. The material sequenced was PBMCs or T cells enriched from blood (not recorded which). The chain links TRBV4-1 to TRBJ2-7, with a weak D call TRBD1 (5 bases). CDR3 sequence: CASSTSPGYEQYF. The CDR3 nucleotides are TGCGCCAGCAGCACAAGCCCAGGGTACGAGCAGTACTTC.